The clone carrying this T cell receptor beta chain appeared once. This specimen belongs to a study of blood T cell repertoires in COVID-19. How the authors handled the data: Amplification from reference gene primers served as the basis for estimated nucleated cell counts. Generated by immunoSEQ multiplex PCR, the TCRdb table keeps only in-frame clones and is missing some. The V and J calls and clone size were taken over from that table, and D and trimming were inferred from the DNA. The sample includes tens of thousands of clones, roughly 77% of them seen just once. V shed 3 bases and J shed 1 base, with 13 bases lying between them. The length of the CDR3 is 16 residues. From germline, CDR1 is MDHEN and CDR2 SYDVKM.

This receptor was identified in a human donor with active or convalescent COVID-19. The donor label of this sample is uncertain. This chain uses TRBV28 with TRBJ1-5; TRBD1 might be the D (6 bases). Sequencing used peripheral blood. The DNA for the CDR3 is TGTGCCAGCAGTTTCGGGGGGGGCGAGAGCAATCAGCCCCAGCATTTT. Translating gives CASSFGGGESNQPQHF.